This T cell receptor (beta chain) came from a study of shared clonotypes between healthy human individuals. Running of the assay took place at deep level. TCRdb's copy holds only in-frame clones and misses some; the assay was immunoSEQ multiplex PCR. The data hold some 660,000 clones, with more than 70% observed a single time. A word on this clone: Its antigen remains unknown.

Whole-study results and caveats: Unshared clonotypes carried lower generation probabilities than those common to all four donors. Deeper or shallower sequencing was expected to change how clonotypes are shared among donors. Few donors restricted represented genetic and exposure-history diversity.

The source is a woman younger than 45 in good health. The sequenced material came from memory CD4+ T cells sorted from blood. This sample's subset: CD45RA-negative fraction.

This CDR3 reads CASSLESGLGNQPQHF. The CDR3, as DNA: TGTGCCAGCAGCTTAGAATCAGGGTTGGGCAATCAGCCCCAGCATTTT. The chain combines TRBV7-8 with TRBJ1-5, with a tentative D call TRBD1 (5 bases). Germline V gene sequence: CDR1 SGHVS, CDR2 FQNEAQ. The V end was cut by 1 base, the J end by 2 bases, with 12 bases between. This CDR3 spans 16 amino acids.